Here is one T cell receptor beta chain with its context. This sample was taken from a study of PD-L1 blockade in urothelial cancer. For the study at large: It was at 3 weeks (second dose) and 6 weeks after treatment start that blood was analyzed. The study recovered a median of about 140,000 T cells per blood sample.

Germline V gene sequence: CDR1 SGHNT, CDR2 YENEEA. V lost 4 bases and J lost 1, with 9 bases in between. CDR3 length equals 14 residues. Synthetic analogs of TCR templates were spiked into every PCR. The method was immunoSEQ multiplex PCR; TCRdb's version includes in-frame clones alone and lacks a portion of them. The sample shows around 40,000 clones, 85% to 90% of them seen only once. Specimen: PBMCs, collected around atezolizumab (anti-PD-L1) treatment. The receptor was isolated from a man aged 55 to 70 with urothelial cancer. V and J are TRBV11-3 and TRBJ2-3; TRBD2 is a possible D gene (5 bases). In DNA, the CDR3 is TGTGCCAGCAGCTCAGACTATCGCACAGATACGCAGTATTTT. This codes for CASSSDYRTDTQYF.